These 17 T cell receptor beta chains were sequenced from one sample in a study of blood T cell repertoires in COVID-19. Sequencing used immunoSEQ multiplex PCR; TCRdb keeps in-frame clones, though not all of them. This sample has 250,000 or so clones, with around four fifths found just once. Sequencing was carried out using peripheral blood. These receptors all come from a woman aged 80 or over with acute or convalescent COVID-19.

The chain uses TRBV28 and TRBJ1-3; TRBD1 agrees at 8 bases. This CDR3 has 15 residues. From germline, CDR1 is MDHEN and CDR2 SYDVKM. V shed 8 bases and J 0 bases; nucleotides not matched to a gene: 6. The CDR3 here is CASFRDRSSGNTIYF. Written as DNA, the CDR3 is TGTGCCAGCTTCCGGGACAGGAGCTCTGGAAACACCATATATTTT.

The chain joins TRBV4-1 to TRBJ1-2; 8 nucleotides match TRBD1. Germline trimming cut 1 base from V and 8 bases from J; bases unmatched to any gene: 6. The CDR3 length is 14 residues. In germline, CDR1 is MGHRA, CDR2 YSYEKL. Here the CDR3 DNA reads TGCGCCAGCAGCCAAGTACGACAGGGGTACGGCTACACCTTC. Translating gives CASSQVRQGYGYTF.

The J gene is TRBJ1-2, the V gene TRBV4-1; 11 bases align to TRBD1. Germline CDR1 reads MGHRA; CDR2 reads YSYEKL. Losses at the gene ends were 5 bases for V and 7 bases for J; bases not matched to a gene: 9. This CDR3 comprises 15 residues. The CDR3 nucleotides are TGCGCCAGCAGCTCTCTTTCCGGGACAGGGGGTGGCTACACCTTC. Its translation is CASSSLSGTGGGYTF.

This clone occurred a few times. The rearrangement links TRBV30 to TRBJ2-1; tentative D call: TRBD1 (6 bases). Trimming shortened V by 1 base and J by 4 bases, and 14 bases separated the two germline ends. Germline CDR1 and CDR2: GTSNPN and SVGIG (reference sequence). This CDR3 comprises 15 residues. In DNA form, the CDR3 reads TGTGCCTGGAGTGCCCCAGGGACAATATACAATGAGCAGTTCTTC. Translated, it gives CAWSAPGTIYNEQFF.

This rearrangement joins TRBV4-1 to TRBJ2-5, with 11 bases lining up with TRBD2. Trimming at V came to 1 base and at J to 7 bases, leaving 11 bases not matched to a gene. CDR1 and CDR2 (germline): MGHRA, YSYEKL. This CDR3 has 17 residues. CDR3 coding DNA: TGCGCCAGCAGCCAAGCCCCGACCGGGACTAGCGGTTTGACCCAGTACTTC. Translated, it gives CASSQAPTGTSGLTQYF.

This chain joins TRBV30 and TRBJ2-2; D not certain. With 0 bases removed from V and 7 bases from J, the gap between germline ends came to 9 bases. CDR1 GTSNPN and CDR2 SVGIG come from the germline V gene (reference sequence). The CDR3 runs to 13 residues. CDR3 sequence: CAWSVSRIGELFF. CDR3 bases: TGTGCCTGGAGTGTTTCCAGAATCGGGGAGCTGTTTTTT.

This clone has only one observation. The V and J genes are TRBV5-1 and TRBJ1-4; no clear D gene. V was cut by 3 bases and J by 7 bases, with 16 bases left in between. Germline CDR1 and CDR2: SGHRS and YFSETQ. This CDR3 spans 15 amino acids. CDR3 bases: TGCGCCAGCAGCTCCGGAGGGAAAAGCGGTGAAAAACTGTTTTTT. Protein product: CASSSGGKSGEKLFF.

The CDR3 nucleotides are TGTGCCAGCAGCATAGGGACTAGCGGGAGGGCCCCTGAGCAGTTCTTC. As protein: CASSIGTSGRAPEQFF. The chain has TRBV7-2 and TRBJ2-1; 16 nucleotides align to TRBD2. Germline CDR1 and CDR2: SGHTA and FQGNSA. Losses at the gene ends were 5 bases for V and 9 bases for J; bases not matched to a gene: 7. CDR3 length: 16 amino acids.

This CDR3 is CASSFDSLNSPLHF. CDR3 DNA sequence: TGCGCCAGCAGCTTCGACAGCCTTAATTCACCCCTCCACTTT. V and J are TRBV5-1 and TRBJ1-6; D is perhaps TRBD1 (5 bases). Germline V gives CDR1 SGHRS, CDR2 YFSETQ. This CDR3 region has 14 residues. V dropped 2 bases and J dropped 6 bases, with 9 bases sitting between them.

This clone was counted only a few times. This chain connects TRBV7-3 to TRBJ2-1; 7 nucleotides line up with TRBD2. Germline CDR1 is SGHTA and CDR2 is FQGTGA. J was trimmed by 7 bases and V by 1 base; bases with no gene match: 4. This CDR3 is built from 14 residues. The CDR3 nucleotides read TGTGCCAGCAGCTTAAGTCGGACTAGAAATGAGCAGTTCTTC. Translating it yields CASSLSRTRNEQFF.

The J gene is TRBJ1-4, the V gene TRBV6-4, with TRBD1 identical over 9 bases. J gave up 4 bases and V 6 bases, and 3 bases lay outside the gene matches. CDR1 and CDR2 (germline): MRHNA, SNTAGT. The CDR3 contains 14 residues. The CDR3 loop is CASSPGQGNEKLFF. The CDR3 coding sequence is TGTGCCAGCAGCCCGGGACAGGGTAATGAAAAACTGTTTTTT.

The chain has TRBV19 and TRBJ1-1; 10 positions agree with TRBD1. Trimming at V came to 4 bases and at J to 2 bases, leaving 13 bases not matched to a gene. The CDR3 is made up of 18 amino acids. Looked up from germline, CDR1 is LNHDA and CDR2 is SQIVND (reference sequence). The CDR3 coding sequence is TGTGCCAGTAGTACTGTGAGGGACAGGGGCTGGAAAAACACTGAAGCTTTCTTT. As protein: CASSTVRDRGWKNTEAFF.

The chain links TRBV5-1 to TRBJ1-2, with 7 nucleotides matching TRBD1. V dropped 0 bases and J dropped 4; count of bases not matched to a gene: 3. Germline values: CDR1 SGHRS, CDR2 YFSETQ. The length of the CDR3 is 14 residues. CDR3 coding DNA: TGCGCCAGCAGCTTGGGGCAGGGGGTCTATGGCTACACCTTC. This translates into CASSLGQGVYGYTF.

The sample holds one count of this clone. The chain couples TRBV5-1 to TRBJ2-5, with TRBD1 identical over 8 bases. The CDR3 is 16 residues long. Germline V lookup: CDR1 SGHRS, CDR2 YFSETQ. The V and J ends lost 0 bases and 2 bases, in that order; junction bases with no gene match: 6. The CDR3 region is CASSLVPGTGQETQYF. The CDR3 DNA follows: TGCGCCAGCAGCTTGGTACCTGGGACAGGACAAGAGACCCAGTACTTC.

V is TRBV7-2 and J is TRBJ2-7; 8 bases match TRBD1. Trimming took 6 bases from V and 0 from J; bases not matched to a gene: 4. The CDR3 runs to 14 residues. Germline assignment: CDR1 SGHTA and CDR2 FQGNSA. The CDR3 reads CASRLTGVSYEQYF. The CDR3 bases are TGTGCCAGCAGGTTGACAGGGGTCTCCTACGAGCAGTACTTC. Full variable domain (remainder filled in from reference TRBV7-2 and TRBJ2-7): GAGVSQSPSNKVTEKGKDVELRCDPISGHTALYWYRQSLGQGLEFLIYFQGNSAPDKSGLPSDRFSAERTGGSVSTLTIQRTQQEDSAVYLCASRLTGVSYEQYFGPGTRLTVT.

V is TRBV6-1 and J is TRBJ2-2, with TRBD2 identical over 10 bases. Trimming took 4 bases from V and 3 from J; bases not matched to a gene: 5. CDR3 size: 16 residues. Germline V gene lookup returns CDR1 MNHNS and CDR2 SASEGT. The DNA of the CDR3 is TGTGCCAGCAGTGGCCGTCTAGCGGGAGACACCGGGGAGCTGTTTTTT. Protein product: CASSGRLAGDTGELFF.

CDR3: CASSMTGASIGYTF. CDR3 bases: TGTGCCAGCAGCATGACAGGGGCCTCTATTGGCTACACCTTC. The genes are TRBV7-2 and TRBJ1-2; 8 bases are shared with TRBD1. V shed 5 bases, J shed 7 bases, and the junction held 9 bases outside the gene matches. CDR3 length equals 14 residues. From germline, CDR1 is SGHTA and CDR2 FQGNSA.